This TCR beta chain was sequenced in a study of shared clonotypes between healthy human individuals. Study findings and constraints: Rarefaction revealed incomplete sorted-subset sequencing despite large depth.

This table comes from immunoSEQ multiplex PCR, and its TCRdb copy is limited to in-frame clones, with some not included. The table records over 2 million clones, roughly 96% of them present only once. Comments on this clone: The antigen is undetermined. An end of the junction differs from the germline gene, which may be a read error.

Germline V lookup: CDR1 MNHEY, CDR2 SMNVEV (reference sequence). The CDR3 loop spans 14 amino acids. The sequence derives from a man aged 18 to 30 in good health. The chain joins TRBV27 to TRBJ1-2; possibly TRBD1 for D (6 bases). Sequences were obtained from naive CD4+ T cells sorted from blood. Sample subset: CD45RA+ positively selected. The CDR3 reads CATSLRGTNYGYTF. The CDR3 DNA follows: TGTGCCACCAGTTTAAGGGGGACTAACTATGGCTACACCTTC.